The clone carrying this T cell receptor (beta chain) was observed a handful of times. Its cognate antigen is unknown. Each of the donors was a healthy bone marrow donor. The CDR3 length is 18 residues. CDR1 is SGHDN and CDR2 is FVKESK in the germline V gene. V was shortened by 3 bases and J by 7 bases, with 24 bases between the two germline ends. The data stem from a study of cytomegalovirus exposure and HLA in healthy donors. Looking at the study overall: Findings of an earlier analysis included about 100 million unique TCR beta sequences from some 180 million T cells.

The PCR made use of 60 Vbeta and 13 Jbeta primers. Profiled with immunoSEQ multiplex PCR; TCRdb holds only in-frame clones, not every one. Here the sample spans roughly 100,000 clones, 82% being singletons. Findings of the study overall: Earlier findings revealed that most TCR beta V segments proved productive either about 90% or about 30% of the time.

This chain connects TRBV14 to TRBJ2-2; a possible D gene is TRBD2 (5 bases). The specimen sequenced was PBMCs. The source is a man in his forties or fifties in good health and CMV-seronegative. The CDR3 coding sequence is TGTGCCAGCAGCCATCGCCCCCCCTCCGGGGTGATGGGCGGGGAGCTGTTTTTT. Translating it yields CASSHRPPSGVMGGELFF.